A single sample is the source of the 26 T cell receptor beta chains below, sequenced in a study of cytomegalovirus exposure and HLA in healthy donors. The study ran its PCR with 60 Vbeta and 13 Jbeta primers. The method was immunoSEQ multiplex PCR; TCRdb's version includes in-frame clones alone and lacks a portion of them. The sample shows under 150,000 clones, 60% to 85% of them seen only once. What was sequenced was PBMCs. The source of these receptors is a human donor in good health.

The chain uses TRBV5-1 and TRBJ2-5; 8 positions match TRBD1. Germline V gives CDR1 SGHRS, CDR2 YFSETQ. V was pared by 4 bases and J by 11 bases, with 13 bases of the junction left unmatched. The length of the CDR3 is 14 residues. The chain's CDR3 is CASSRGQGIEEQYF. CDR3 coding DNA: TGCGCCAGCAGCAGAGGACAGGGTATTGAAGAGCAGTACTTC.

V and J are TRBV7-2 and TRBJ1-1; D is undetermined. Trimming shortened V by 1 base and J by 1 base, and 4 bases separated the two germline ends. This CDR3 region has 13 residues. Germline V gene lookup returns CDR1 SGHTA and CDR2 FQGNSA. Here the CDR3 reads CASSLDRNTEAFF. CDR3 DNA: TGTGCCAGCAGCTTAGATCGGAACACTGAAGCTTTCTTT.

The chain combines TRBV2 with TRBJ2-1; D not resolved. CDR1 and CDR2 (germline): SNHLY, FYNNEI. V was cut by 8 bases and J by 3 bases, with 11 bases left in between. The CDR3 consists of 13 residues. The CDR3 sequence is CASGGGNYNEQFF. The DNA of the CDR3 is TGTGCCAGCGGCGGCGGAAACTACAATGAGCAGTTCTTC.

The V gene is TRBV28, the J gene TRBJ2-7; 7 bases map to TRBD1. The CDR3 totals 16 residues. V shed 5 bases and J 0 bases; nucleotides not matched to a gene: 10. Germline V lookup: CDR1 MDHEN, CDR2 SYDVKM. CDR3 amino acids: CASSVKTGDNSYEQYF. The CDR3 region has the DNA TGTGCCAGCAGTGTCAAAACAGGGGATAACTCCTACGAGCAGTACTTC.

The V and J genes are TRBV5-6 and TRBJ2-3; no firm D call. The length of the CDR3 is 11 residues. Per the germline V gene, CDR1 is SGHDT and CDR2 is YYEEEE. Trimming stripped 6 bases from V and 9 bases from J, with 11 bases between. In DNA, the CDR3 is TGTGCCAGCATCACCGACGGGACGCAGTATTTT. It is translated as CASITDGTQYF.

The rearrangement links TRBV18 to TRBJ2-1, with TRBD1 identical over 7 bases. V shed 4 bases and J 0 bases; nucleotides not matched to a gene: 3. Looked up from germline, CDR1 is KGHSH and CDR2 is LQKENI. The CDR3 contains 15 residues. The CDR3 DNA sequence: TGTGCCAGCTCACTAGGACAGGCCTCCTACAATGAGCAGTTCTTC. Protein sequence: CASSLGQASYNEQFF.

The chain is built from TRBV7-8 and TRBJ2-5; D is ambiguous. The DNA end favors TRBJ2-7, so the J call may be wrong. CDR1 SGHVS and CDR2 FQNEAQ come from the germline V gene. The CDR3 has 13 residues. The CDR3 DNA is TGTGCCAGCAGCTTAGCGGCCTACTACGAGCAGTACTTC. Residues: CASSLAAYYEQYF.

V usage is TRBV12-5 and J usage is TRBJ1-3, with 7 bases matching TRBD1. The CDR3 spans 14 residues. CDR1 and CDR2 (germline): LGHNT, FRNRAP. V was clipped by 7 bases and J by 2 bases; unmatched bases: 5. The CDR3 coding sequence is TGTGCTAGTGAACAGGGGCTGCCTGGAAACACCATATATTTT. Protein product: CASEQGLPGNTIYF.

The count of this clone is one. V is TRBV11-2 and J is TRBJ2-7; D unresolved. The CDR3 is made up of 13 amino acids. Germline CDR1 SGHAT, CDR2 FQNNGV. The V end was cut by 5 bases, the J end by 4 bases, with 12 bases between. The CDR3 nucleotides are TGTGCCAGCAGCCCTCCCCCGAGGTACGAGCAGTACTTC. Protein product: CASSPPPRYEQYF.

The chain is built from TRBV9 and TRBJ1-2; tentative D call: TRBD1 (5 bases). With 0 bases removed from V and 4 bases from J, the gap between germline ends came to 13 bases. CDR3 length: 15 amino acids. Per the germline V gene, CDR1 is SGDLS and CDR2 is YYNGEE. The CDR3 nucleotides are TGTGCCAGCAGCGTAGCGGACACCCTTTCCTATGGCTACACCTTC. It is translated as CASSVADTLSYGYTF.

V and J are TRBV19 and TRBJ2-1; D remains unclear. The CDR3 length is 15 residues. Trimming pared 3 bases from V and 0 bases from J, leaving 9 bases between. The V gene's germline CDR1 is LNHDA and CDR2 SQIVND (reference sequence). CDR3 in amino acids: CASSILSSSYNEQFF. In nucleotides, the CDR3 is TGTGCCAGTAGTATTCTCTCGAGCTCCTACAATGAGCAGTTCTTC.

The chain has TRBV5-5 and TRBJ2-7; TRBD1 agrees at 8 bases. Germline lookup yields CDR1 SGHKS and CDR2 YYEKEE (reference sequence). J gave up 0 bases and V 4 bases, and 3 bases lay outside the gene matches. The CDR3 has 14 residues. For the CDR3, the DNA is TGTGCCAGCAGCCGGACAGGGCTCTCCTACGAGCAGTACTTC. Translation: CASSRTGLSYEQYF. Together with reference TRBV5-5 and TRBJ2-7, the CDR3 gives the full variable domain: DAGVTQSPTHLIKTRGQQVTLRCSPISGHKSVSWYQQVLGQGPQFIFQYYEKEERGRGNFPDRFSARQFPNYSSELNVNALLLGDSALYLCASSRTGLSYEQYFGPGTRLTVT.

The chain carries TRBV6-5 and TRBJ2-3; D is unclear. Germline V gives CDR1 MNHEY, CDR2 SVGAGI. The CDR3 covers 14 residues. V lost 6 bases, J lost 7 bases, and 17 bases lay in between. This chain's CDR3 is CASRKVDTLNTQYF. CDR3 in DNA: TGTGCCAGCAGAAAAGTAGACACATTGAATACGCAGTATTTT.

This clone was found a few times. The J gene is TRBJ1-1, the V gene TRBV7-9, with D uncertain. Germline loops: CDR1 SEHNR, CDR2 FQNEAQ (reference sequence). This CDR3 is 11 amino acids long. Trimming cost V 8 bases and J 8 bases, with 12 bases left between them. CDR3 amino acids: CASGYTEEAFF. The CDR3 DNA sequence: TGTGCCAGCGGTTATACGGAGGAAGCTTTCTTT.

In this sample, this clone turned up a few times. The chain uses TRBV6-4 and TRBJ2-1; 10 nucleotides agree with TRBD2. This CDR3 comprises 16 residues. V shed 4 bases, J shed 7 bases, and the junction held 10 bases outside the gene matches. Germline V lookup: CDR1 MRHNA, CDR2 SNTAGT. The CDR3 coding sequence is TGTGCCAGCAGTGGGCAAGCGGGGGGGCTCTTGAATGAGCAGTTCTTC. As protein: CASSGQAGGLLNEQFF.

V gene TRBV19 combines with J gene TRBJ2-1; TRBD2 might be the D (6 bases). V gave up 7 bases and J gave up 0 bases, with 10 bases separating them. Germline V lookup: CDR1 LNHDA, CDR2 SQIVND (reference sequence). This CDR3 comprises 14 residues. This CDR3 is CASNAGSSYNEQFF. For the CDR3, the DNA is TGTGCCAGTAACGCGGGGAGCTCCTACAATGAGCAGTTCTTC.

This chain uses TRBV6-6 with TRBJ1-4, with 7 bases lining up with TRBD1. Germline V CDR1 and CDR2: MNHNY, SVGAGI (reference sequence). The CDR3 sequence is 14 residues long. After removal of 0 bases from V and 7 bases from J, the junction contained 2 bases not matched to a gene. For the CDR3, the DNA is TGTGCCAGCAGTTACTCGAGGGGGCCTGAAAAACTGTTTTTT. This codes for CASSYSRGPEKLFF.

This clone was observed once. The chain links TRBV7-8 to TRBJ1-2, with D possibly matching TRBD1 (5 bases). CDR3 size: 16 residues. Trimming removed 1 base at V and 5 bases at J, with 17 bases between. The germline V gene has CDR1 SGHVS and CDR2 FQNEAQ. CDR3 in DNA: TGTGCCAGCAGCTTAGATAGGTTTATCGGGGGATATGGCTACACCTTC. It is translated as CASSLDRFIGGYGYTF. Based on the CDR3 plus reference TRBV7-8 and TRBJ1-2, the full variable domain is GAGVSQSPRYKVAKRGQDVALRCDPISGHVSLFWYQQALGQGPEFLTYFQNEAQLDKSGLPSDRFFAERPEGSVSTLKIQRTQQEDSAVYLCASSLDRFIGGYGYTFGSGTRLTVV.

The chain links TRBV7-8 to TRBJ2-1; no definite D call. The V end lost 4 bases, the J end lost 0 bases, and 10 bases lay between the germline ends. The germline gives CDR1 SGHVS, CDR2 FQNEAQ. This CDR3 is built from 15 residues. CDR3 sequence: CASSSGGYSYNEQFF. CDR3 nucleotides: TGTGCCAGCAGCTCCGGCGGATACTCCTACAATGAGCAGTTCTTC. The whole variable domain, remainder taken from reference TRBV7-8 and TRBJ2-1, is GAGVSQSPRYKVAKRGQDVALRCDPISGHVSLFWYQQALGQGPEFLTYFQNEAQLDKSGLPSDRFFAERPEGSVSTLKIQRTQQEDSAVYLCASSSGGYSYNEQFFGPGTRLTVL.

The chain uses TRBV2 and TRBJ1-1; D may be TRBD1 (5 bases). The germline V gene has CDR1 SNHLY and CDR2 FYNNEI. The CDR3 runs to 12 residues. With 7 bases removed from V and 1 base from J, the gap between germline ends came to 7 bases. The CDR3 reads CASIQGNTEAFF. CDR3 nucleotides: TGTGCCAGCATCCAGGGGAACACTGAAGCTTTCTTT. Supplemented by reference TRBV2 and TRBJ1-1, the full variable domain reads EPEVTQTPSHQVTQMGQEVILRCVPISNHLYFYWYRQILGQKVEFLVSFYNNEISEKSEIFDDQFSVERPDGSNFTLKIRSTKLEDSAMYFCASIQGNTEAFFGQGTRLTVV.

V and J are TRBV2 and TRBJ2-7, with 7 bases that match TRBD2. V gave up 4 bases and J gave up 5 bases; unmatched junction bases: 14. The germline CDR1 and CDR2 sequences are SNHLY and FYNNEI. The CDR3 consists of 16 residues. The CDR3 loop is CASSVGGRDPFNEQYF. CDR3 in DNA: TGTGCCAGCAGTGTGGGGGGGAGGGATCCGTTCAACGAGCAGTACTTC.

This sequence joins TRBV27 and TRBJ2-2; 7 bases are a match to TRBD1. The CDR3 contains 14 residues. Germline V gene lookup returns CDR1 MNHEY and CDR2 SMNVEV (reference sequence). V dropped 8 bases and J dropped 0; count of bases not matched to a gene: 3. CDR3 region: CASHRGPNTGELFF. For the CDR3, the DNA is TGTGCCAGCCACAGGGGCCCGAACACCGGGGAGCTGTTTTTT.

V and J are TRBV28 and TRBJ2-5; 8 nucleotides align to TRBD1. Germline loops: CDR1 MDHEN, CDR2 SYDVKM. The CDR3 runs 16 residues. J was trimmed by 2 bases and V by 8 bases; bases with no gene match: 13. CDR3 protein: CASRGTGQGPQETQYF. In DNA form, the CDR3 reads TGTGCCAGCCGGGGGACTGGACAGGGACCACAAGAGACCCAGTACTTC. Based on the CDR3 plus reference TRBV28 and TRBJ2-5, the full variable domain is DVKVTQSSRYLVKRTGEKVFLECVQDMDHENMFWYRQDPGLGLRLIYFSYDVKMKEKGDIPEGYSVSREKKERFSLILESASTNQTSMYLCASRGTGQGPQETQYFGPGTRLLVL.

The genes are TRBV6-1 and TRBJ1-2; D is perhaps TRBD1 (6 bases). V lost 2 bases and J 2 bases, leaving 12 bases between the germline ends. Looked up from germline, CDR1 is MNHNS and CDR2 is SASEGT. CDR3 length: 15 amino acids. CDR3 nucleotides: TGTGCCAGCAGTGAAATCAGGGGCTCGAACTATGGCTACACCTTC. Amino acid sequence: CASSEIRGSNYGYTF.

The chain combines TRBV9 with TRBJ2-7; 7 nucleotides align to TRBD1. The CDR3 has 14 amino acids. Germline trimming cut 2 bases from V and 3 bases from J; bases unmatched to any gene: 5. Germline V gene sequence: CDR1 SGDLS, CDR2 YYNGEE. The DNA for the CDR3 is TGTGCCAGCAGCGTTTGGGACAGCGACTACGAGCAGTACTTC. Protein sequence: CASSVWDSDYEQYF. Full variable domain (missing parts from reference TRBV9 and TRBJ2-7): DSGVTQTPKHLITATGQRVTLRCSPRSGDLSVYWYQQSLDQGLQFLIQYYNGEERAKGNILERFSAQQFPDLHSELNLSSLELGDSALYFCASSVWDSDYEQYFGPGTRLTVT.

This clone has more than one count but fewer than ten. The rearrangement joins TRBV6-6 to TRBJ2-5, with 11 bases that match TRBD2. This CDR3 is 14 amino acids long. The germline CDR1 and CDR2 sequences are MNHNY and SVGAGI (reference sequence). The trim removed 6 bases at V and 4 bases at J, leaving 4 bases unmatched. The CDR3 DNA reads as TGTGCCAGCAGCCAAGGGACTAGCGGAGAGACCCAGTACTTC. Encoded protein: CASSQGTSGETQYF.